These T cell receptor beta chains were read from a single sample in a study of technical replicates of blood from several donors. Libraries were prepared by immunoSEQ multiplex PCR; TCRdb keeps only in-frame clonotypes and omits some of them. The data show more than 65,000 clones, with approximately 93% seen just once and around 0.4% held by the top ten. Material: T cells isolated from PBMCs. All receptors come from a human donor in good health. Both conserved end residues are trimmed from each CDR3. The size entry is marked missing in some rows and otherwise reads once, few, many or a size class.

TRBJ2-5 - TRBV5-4 ASSLDPPGTQY
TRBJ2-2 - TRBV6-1 ASSASGRADTGELF
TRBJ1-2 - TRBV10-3 AISDDRDHGYT
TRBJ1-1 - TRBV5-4 ASSLSGGNTEAF
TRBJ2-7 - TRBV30 AWSAIAGVTSYEQY
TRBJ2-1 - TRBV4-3 ASSQGSRGLDAVWTYNEQF
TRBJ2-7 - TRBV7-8 ASSPGLGYEQY
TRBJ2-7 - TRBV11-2 ASSQPGQLYEQY
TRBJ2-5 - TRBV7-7 ASSLHLAGVSEETQY
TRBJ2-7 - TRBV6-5 ASSSGGQGGYEQY
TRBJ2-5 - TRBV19 ASSLQGGWETQY
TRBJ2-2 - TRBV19 ASSVDRANTGELF
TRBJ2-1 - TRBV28 ASSDTEAGGKYNEQF
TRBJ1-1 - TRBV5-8 ASSLFPGQGAPEAF
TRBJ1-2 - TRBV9 ASKPDSSNYGYT
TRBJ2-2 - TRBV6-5 ASSFASGIIGELF
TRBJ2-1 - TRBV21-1 ASSSINEQF
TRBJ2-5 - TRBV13 ASSIDRDTQETQY
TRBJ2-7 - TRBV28 ASREPAYEQY
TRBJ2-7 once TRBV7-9 ASVGTSTFEQY
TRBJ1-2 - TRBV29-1 SIYDDSLYGYT
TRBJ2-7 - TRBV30 AWRGTGASYEQY
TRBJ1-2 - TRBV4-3 ASSVRGDYGYT
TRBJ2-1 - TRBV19 ASSIQGKVFDEQF
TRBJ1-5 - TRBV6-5 ASRSGVQPQH
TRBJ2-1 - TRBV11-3 ASSFWPNEQF
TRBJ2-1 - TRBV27 ASWSLYNEQF